The 9 T cell receptor beta chains listed next were all sequenced from one sample in a study of PD-1 blockade in mismatch repair-deficient tumors. The method was immunoSEQ multiplex PCR; TCRdb's version includes in-frame clones alone and lacks a portion of them. There are 80,000 to 100,000 clones in the sample; roughly 80% occur only once, and around 2.6% lies in the top ten. The material was peripheral blood, obtained 12 weeks after starting pembrolizumab. Receptors were obtained from an adult with mismatch repair-deficient cancer.

V and J are TRBV9 and TRBJ2-7; no definite D call. Deletions cut 1 base from V and 7 bases from J, with 15 bases between. The germline V gene has CDR1 SGDLS and CDR2 YYNGEE. This CDR3 contains 14 residues. CDR3 amino acids: CASSVSTERSEQYF. The CDR3, as DNA: TGTGCCAGCAGCGTAAGCACTGAGCGAAGTGAGCAGTACTTC.

V and J are TRBV18 and TRBJ2-5, with TRBD1 matching over 10 bases. Germline V gene data show CDR1 as KGHSH and CDR2 as LQKENI. J was trimmed by 5 bases and V by 6 bases; bases with no gene match: 9. The CDR3 is 15 residues long. The CDR3 DNA reads as TGTGCCAGCTCCCCCGGACAGGGGGTCGTGGAGACCCAGTACTTC. Translation: CASSPGQGVVETQYF.

Here the CDR3 DNA reads TGCGCCAGCAGCCAGAACAGCGGACTAGCGGGAGGTTCATACAATGAGCAGTTCTTC. It is translated as CASSQNSGLAGGSYNEQFF. The V and J genes are TRBV4-3 and TRBJ2-1, with TRBD2 identical over 14 bases. From germline, CDR1 is LGHNA and CDR2 YSLEER. This CDR3 spans 19 amino acids. Germline trimming cut 3 bases from V and 4 bases from J; bases unmatched to any gene: 11.

The chain is built from TRBV6-1 and TRBJ2-1; D possibly corresponds to TRBD2 (5 bases). CDR1 MNHNS and CDR2 SASEGT come from the germline V gene. The CDR3 is made up of 14 amino acids. Between the trimmed V and J ends, which lost 8 bases and 0 bases, there was a span of 11 bases. In DNA form, the CDR3 reads TGTGCCAGCTTAGCGAGTTACTCCTACAATGAGCAGTTCTTC. It translates to CASLASYSYNEQFF.

CDR3 coding DNA: TGTGCCAGCAGTGTAGGACTAGCGGGAGCCACCGGGGAGCTGTTTTTT. This codes for CASSVGLAGATGELFF. The J gene is TRBJ2-2, the V gene TRBV6-1; 13 bases agree with TRBD2. This CDR3 comprises 16 residues. Germline V CDR1 and CDR2: MNHNS, SASEGT. J was trimmed by 4 bases and V by 4 bases; bases with no gene match: 3.

V and J are TRBV11-2 and TRBJ1-2, with a weak D call TRBD1 (6 bases). CDR1 SGHAT and CDR2 FQNNGV come from the germline V gene. Trimming shortened V by 6 bases and J by 8 bases, and 13 bases separated the two germline ends. The CDR3 totals 12 residues. The CDR3 sequence: CASSHRVGGYTF. In nucleotides, the CDR3 is TGTGCCAGCAGTCACAGGGTTGGCGGCTACACCTTC.

This chain uses TRBV21-1 with TRBJ1-2. TRBV21-1 is assigned pseudogene status. The CDR3 contains 15 residues. CDR3 in DNA: TGTGCCAGCAGCAAAGGGCAGGCGGAGGTCTATGGCTACACCTTC. Encoded protein: CASSKGQAEVYGYTF.

The rearrangement joins TRBV13 to TRBJ2-3; 9 bases match TRBD2. The CDR3 has 15 residues. The V and J ends lost 6 bases and 6 bases, in that order; junction bases with no gene match: 10. Germline V CDR1 and CDR2: PRHDT, FYEKMQ (reference sequence). As DNA, the CDR3 is TGTGCCAGCAGGTCCAGTAGCGGGAGAGGGGATACGCAGTATTTT. Translating gives CASRSSSGRGDTQYF. Together with reference TRBV13 and TRBJ2-3, the CDR3 gives the full variable domain: AAGVIQSPRHLIKEKRETATLKCYPIPRHDTVYWYQQGPGQDPQFLISFYEKMQSDKGSIPDRFSAQQFSDYHSELNMSSLELGDSALYFCASRSSSGRGDTQYFGPGTRLTVL.

The chain recombines TRBV6-1 with TRBJ1-1; the D gene is possibly TRBD1 (5 bases). The germline CDR1 and CDR2 sequences are MNHNS and SASEGT. The CDR3 runs to 14 residues. V shed 5 bases and J shed 6 bases, with 16 bases lying between them. The CDR3 loop reads CASSPRGLRAEAFF. In DNA, the CDR3 is TGTGCCAGCAGTCCCCGGGGCTTAAGGGCTGAAGCTTTCTTT.